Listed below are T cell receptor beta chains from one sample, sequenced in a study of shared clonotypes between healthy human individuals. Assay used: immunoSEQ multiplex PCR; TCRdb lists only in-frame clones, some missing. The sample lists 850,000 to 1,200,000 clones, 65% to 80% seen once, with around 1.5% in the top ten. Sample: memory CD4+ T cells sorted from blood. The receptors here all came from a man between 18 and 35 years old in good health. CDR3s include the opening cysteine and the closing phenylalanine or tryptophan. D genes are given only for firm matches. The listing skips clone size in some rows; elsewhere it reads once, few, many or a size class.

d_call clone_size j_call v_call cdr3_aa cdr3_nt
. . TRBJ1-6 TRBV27 CASSLYGGNSPLHF TGTGCCAGCAGTTTATACGGCGGTAATTCACCCCTCCACTTT
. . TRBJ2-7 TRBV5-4 CASSPEARSYEQYF TGTGCCAGCAGCCCGGAAGCAAGATCGTACGAGCAGTACTTC
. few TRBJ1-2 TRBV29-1 CSVEDEDSPYGYTF TGCAGCGTTGAAGATGAGGACAGTCCCTATGGCTACACCTTC
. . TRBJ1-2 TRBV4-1 CASSRQSAGTYGYTF TGCGCCAGCAGCCGCCAAAGCGCAGGTACCTATGGCTACACCTTC
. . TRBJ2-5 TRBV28 CASSLVGTQYF TGTGCCAGCAGTTTGGTAGGGACCCAGTACTTC
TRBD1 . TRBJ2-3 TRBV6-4 CAREKGPTGRTDTQYF TGTGCCAGAGAAAAGGGCCCGACAGGGCGCACAGATACGCAGTATTTT
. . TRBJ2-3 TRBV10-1 CASSDFRGPQYF TGCGCCAGCAGTGATTTTCGTGGCCCGCAGTATTTT
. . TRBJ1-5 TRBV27 CASSLPTLREGSNQPQHF TGTGCCAGCAGTTTACCGACCCTTCGGGAAGGTAGCAATCAGCCCCAGCATTTT
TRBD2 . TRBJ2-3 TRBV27 CASSLGWRGRAATDTQYF TGTGCCAGCAGTTTAGGGTGGCGCGGGAGGGCCGCAACAGATACGCAGTATTTT
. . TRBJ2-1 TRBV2 CASSEWASTYNEQFF TGTGCCAGCAGTGAATGGGCTAGCACCTACAATGAGCAGTTCTTC
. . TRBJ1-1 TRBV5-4 CATAERNTEAFF TGTGCCACCGCCGAGAGGAACACTGAAGCTTTCTTT
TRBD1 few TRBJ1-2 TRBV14 CASSQTGEVGHGYTF TGTGCCAGCAGCCAAACAGGGGAGGTGGGGCACGGCTACACCTTC
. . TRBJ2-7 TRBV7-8 CASSPGGGRGNYEQYF TGTGCCAGCAGCCCCGGGGGCGGGCGGGGAAACTACGAGCAGTACTTC
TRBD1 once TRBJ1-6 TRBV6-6 CASSLGQGGNSPLHF TGTGCCAGCAGCCTGGGACAGGGTGGGAATTCACCCCTCCACTTT
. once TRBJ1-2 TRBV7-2 CASSLGVENGYTF TGTGCCAGCAGCTTGGGGGTCGAGAATGGCTACACCTTC
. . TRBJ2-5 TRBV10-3 CAISVSRLETQYF TGTGCCATCAGTGTTAGTAGGCTAGAGACCCAGTACTTC
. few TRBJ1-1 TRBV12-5 CASGHGRLDTEAFF TGTGCTAGTGGTCACGGGAGGCTCGACACTGAAGCTTTCTTT
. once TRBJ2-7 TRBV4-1 CASSQEQGLFYEQYF TGCGCCAGCAGCCAAGAGCAGGGCCTTTTCTACGAGCAGTACTTC
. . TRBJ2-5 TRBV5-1 CASSRDPEYETQYF TGCGCCAGCAGCCGGGACCCAGAATACGAGACCCAGTACTTC
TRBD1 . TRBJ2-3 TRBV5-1 CASSPQGAITDTQYF TGCGCCAGCAGCCCACAGGGGGCGATAACAGATACGCAGTATTTT
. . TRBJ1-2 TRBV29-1 CSVHSTGQIFNTF TGCAGCGTTCACTCGACAGGCCAGATCTTTAACACCTTC
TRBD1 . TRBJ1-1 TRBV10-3 CAISEIGQGAGTEAFF TGTGCCATCAGTGAGATTGGACAGGGGGCAGGCACTGAAGCTTTCTTT
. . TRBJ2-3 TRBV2 CASRAGTQGTDTQYF TGTGCCAGCAGGGCCGGGACCCAAGGGACAGATACGCAGTATTTT
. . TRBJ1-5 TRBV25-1 CASSETGNQPQHF TGTGCCAGCAGTGAGACCGGGAACCAGCCCCAGCATTTT
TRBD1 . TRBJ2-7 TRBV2 CASTRDRGGYEQYF TGTGCCAGCACCAGGGACAGGGGGGGTTACGAGCAGTACTTC
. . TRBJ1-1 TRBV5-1 CASSLARSGGTEAFF TGCGCCAGCAGCTTGGCCCGTTCGGGGGGCACTGAAGCTTTCTTT
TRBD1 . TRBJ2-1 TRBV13 CASSPWDRANEQFF TGTGCCAGCAGCCCCTGGGACAGGGCCAATGAGCAGTTCTTC
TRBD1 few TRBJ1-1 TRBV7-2 CAETPSATGLMNTEAFF TGTGCCGAAACCCCGTCGGCGACAGGGCTTATGAACACTGAAGCTTTCTTT
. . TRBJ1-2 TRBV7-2 CASRPIQTGDYGYTF TGTGCCAGCCGTCCGATTCAGACAGGTGACTATGGCTACACCTTC
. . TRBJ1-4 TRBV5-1 CASSLDGRLEKLFF TGCGCCAGCAGCTTGGACGGGCGGCTCGAAAAACTGTTTTTT
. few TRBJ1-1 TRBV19 CASSTRGTEAFF TGTGCCAGTAGTACCCGAGGGACTGAAGCTTTCTTT
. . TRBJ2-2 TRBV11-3 CASSLSGSIAGELFF TGTGCCAGCAGCTTATCCGGGAGCATAGCCGGGGAGCTGTTTTTT
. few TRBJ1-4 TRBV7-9 CASSFTSNEKLFF TGTGCCAGCAGCTTTACTTCGAATGAAAAACTGTTTTTT
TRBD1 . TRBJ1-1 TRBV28 CASSFLGTANTEAFF TGTGCCAGCAGTTTCCTAGGGACAGCGAACACTGAAGCTTTCTTT
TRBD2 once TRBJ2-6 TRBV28 CASSLITSGGFSGANVLTF TGTGCCAGCAGTTTAATCACTAGCGGGGGTTTCTCTGGGGCCAACGTCCTGACTTTC
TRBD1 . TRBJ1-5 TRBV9 CASSATDRGQPQHF TGTGCCAGCAGCGCAACGGACAGGGGGCAGCCCCAGCATTTT
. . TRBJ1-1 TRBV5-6 CASSAERVRARAFF TGTGCCAGCAGCGCAGAAAGGGTCAGGGCGCGAGCTTTCTTT
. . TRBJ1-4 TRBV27 CASSLSEGPNEKLFF TGTGCCAGCAGTTTATCGGAGGGGCCTAATGAAAAACTGTTTTTT
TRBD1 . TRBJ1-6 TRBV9 CASSLDRARSPLHF TGTGCCAGCAGCCTCGACAGGGCCCGGTCACCCCTCCACTTT
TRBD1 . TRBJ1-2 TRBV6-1 CASSAQQGARGYTF TGTGCCAGCAGTGCCCAGCAGGGGGCGCGGGGCTACACCTTC
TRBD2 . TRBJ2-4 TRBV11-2 CASSLQAGGSRNIQYF TGTGCCAGCAGCTTACAAGCGGGAGGTTCAAGAAACATTCAGTACTTC
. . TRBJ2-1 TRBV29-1 CSVEGGRVDSYNEQFF TGCAGCGTTGAAGGTGGGAGAGTCGACTCCTACAATGAGCAGTTCTTC
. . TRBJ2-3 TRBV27 CASSLFHWGSTDTQYF TGTGCCAGCAGTTTATTCCACTGGGGTAGCACAGATACGCAGTATTTT
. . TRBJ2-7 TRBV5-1 CASSLGGQGSSYEQYF TGCGCCAGCAGCTTGGGGGGCCAGGGTAGCTCCTACGAGCAGTACTTC
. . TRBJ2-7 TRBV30 CAWSPQGPGEQYF TGTGCCTGGAGCCCCCAGGGGCCGGGAGAGCAGTACTTC
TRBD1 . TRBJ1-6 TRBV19 CASSTMGQGNSPLHF TGTGCCAGTAGTACAATGGGACAGGGAAATTCACCCCTCCACTTT
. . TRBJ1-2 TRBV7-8 CASSQSRLLDGYTF TGTGCCAGCAGCCAAAGCAGGCTATTAGATGGCTACACCTTC
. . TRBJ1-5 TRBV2 CASQQGWGGNQPQHF TGTGCCAGCCAGCAGGGATGGGGTGGGAATCAGCCCCAGCATTTT
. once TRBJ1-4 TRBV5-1 CASSSRGSANEKLFF TGCGCCAGCAGCTCCAGGGGTTCAGCTAATGAAAAACTGTTTTTT
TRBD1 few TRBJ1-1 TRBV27 CASSLRDRGYTEAFF TGTGCCAGCAGTTTAAGGGACAGGGGGTACACTGAAGCTTTCTTT
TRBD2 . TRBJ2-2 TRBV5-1 CASSFAGTSGTGELFF TGCGCCAGCAGCTTCGCCGGGACTAGTGGCACCGGGGAGCTGTTTTTT
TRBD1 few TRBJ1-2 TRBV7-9 CASSYLQGVNYGYTF TGTGCCAGCAGTTATCTCCAGGGGGTTAACTATGGCTACACCTTC